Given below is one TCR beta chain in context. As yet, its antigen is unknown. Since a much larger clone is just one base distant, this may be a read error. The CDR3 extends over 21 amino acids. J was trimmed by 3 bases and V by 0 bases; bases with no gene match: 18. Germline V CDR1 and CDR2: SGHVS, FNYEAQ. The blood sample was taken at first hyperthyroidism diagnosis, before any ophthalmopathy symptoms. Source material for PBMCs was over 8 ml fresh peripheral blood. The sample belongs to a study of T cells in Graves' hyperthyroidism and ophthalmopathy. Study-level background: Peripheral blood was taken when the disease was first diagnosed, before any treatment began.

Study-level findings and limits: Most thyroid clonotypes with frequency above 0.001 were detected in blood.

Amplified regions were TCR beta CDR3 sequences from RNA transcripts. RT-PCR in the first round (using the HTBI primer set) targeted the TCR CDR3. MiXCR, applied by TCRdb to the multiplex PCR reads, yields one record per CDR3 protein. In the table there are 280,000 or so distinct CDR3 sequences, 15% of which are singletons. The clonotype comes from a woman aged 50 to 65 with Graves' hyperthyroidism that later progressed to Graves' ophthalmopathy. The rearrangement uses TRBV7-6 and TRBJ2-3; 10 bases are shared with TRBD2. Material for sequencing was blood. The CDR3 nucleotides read TGTGCCAGCAGCTTAGCTAGACTAGCGGGTAATATTTACCCGGGGACAGATACGCAGTATTTT. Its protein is CASSLARLAGNIYPGTDTQYF.